Below are 8 T cell receptor beta chains sequenced from a single sample in a study of Tregs in tolerant kidney transplant recipients. Generated by immunoSEQ multiplex PCR, the TCRdb table keeps only in-frame clones and is missing some. The sample comprises about 240,000 clones, approximately 83% of which are singletons, and 0.64% rests with the top ten. Specimen: CD4+ T cells from blood. The receptors here all came from a human donor in good health.

The chain has TRBV14 and TRBJ1-3, with D hard to call. Germline V lookup: CDR1 SGHDN, CDR2 FVKESK. This CDR3 has 14 amino acids. The ends were cut back, 5 bases at V and 0 bases at J, with 8 bases in the middle. Here the CDR3 DNA reads TGTGCCAGCAGCATCACCAGCTCTGGAAACACCATATATTTT. This gives the protein CASSITSSGNTIYF.

This clone appeared a few times. The rearrangement joins TRBV5-4 to TRBJ1-2, with D tentatively TRBD1 (6 bases). The CDR3 totals 13 residues. CDR1 and CDR2 (germline): SGHNT, YYREEE (reference sequence). Trimming pared 4 bases from V and 1 base from J, leaving 8 bases between. The DNA of the CDR3 is TGTGCCAGCAGCCGACAGGATAACTATGGCTACACCTTC. It translates to CASSRQDNYGYTF.

This clone was picked up one time. The genes are TRBV27 and TRBJ2-3; 7 nucleotides align to TRBD1. The CDR3 consists of 16 residues. The V and J ends lost 0 bases and 6 bases, in that order; junction bases with no gene match: 9. Germline CDR1 MNHEY, CDR2 SMNVEV (reference sequence). The CDR3 sequence is CASSLSTGVGEDTQYF. In DNA form, the CDR3 reads TGTGCCAGCAGTTTATCCACAGGGGTGGGCGAGGATACGCAGTATTTT.

This chain joins TRBV5-1 and TRBJ2-7; TRBD1 or TRBD2 may be the D gene (5 bases each). Deletions cut 3 bases from V and 5 bases from J, with 18 bases between. This CDR3 spans 15 amino acids. The germline V gene has CDR1 SGHRS and CDR2 YFSETQ. CDR3 residues: CASSSKTGASNEQYF. In DNA, the CDR3 is TGCGCCAGCAGCTCAAAGACCGGGGCAAGCAACGAGCAGTACTTC.

The rearrangement links TRBV2 to TRBJ1-5; D uncertain. Germline V gives CDR1 SNHLY, CDR2 FYNNEI. This CDR3 has 14 residues. V lost 2 bases and J lost 3, with 8 bases in between. CDR3 nucleotide sequence: TGTGCCAGCAGTGAATTCGGAGTCAATCAGCCCCAGCATTTT. As protein: CASSEFGVNQPQHF.

This rearrangement joins TRBV5-1 to TRBJ2-1, with TRBD2 identical over 14 bases. The CDR3 has 17 residues. Germline assignment: CDR1 SGHRS and CDR2 YFSETQ. The ends lost 4 bases at V and 7 bases at J; junction bases unmatched: 10. CDR3 sequence: CASSLPGTSGGKNEQFF. The CDR3 DNA follows: TGCGCCAGCAGCCTACCCGGGACTAGCGGGGGCAAGAATGAGCAGTTCTTC.

The V call is TRBV30, the J call TRBJ1-2; 8 bases are shared with TRBD1. Trimming cost V 4 bases and J 0 bases; bases outside gene matches: 10. Germline V gene lookup returns CDR1 GTSNPN and CDR2 SVGIG (reference sequence). The CDR3 contains 16 residues. CDR3 in amino acids: CAWTPSATGANYGYTF. The CDR3 DNA is TGTGCCTGGACCCCCTCCGCGACAGGGGCTAACTATGGCTACACCTTC. The complete variable domain, with remaining parts taken from reference TRBV30 and TRBJ1-2, reads SQTIHQWPATLVQPVGSPLSLECTVEGTSNPNLYWYRQAAGRGLQLLFYSVGIGQISSEVPQNLSASRPQDRQFILSSKKLLLSDSGFYLCAWTPSATGANYGYTFGSGTRLTVV.

The V call is TRBV19, the J call TRBJ2-7; 8 nucleotides agree with TRBD2. This CDR3 comprises 15 residues. Trimming at V came to 6 bases and at J to 0 bases, leaving 7 bases not matched to a gene. Germline V gene lookup returns CDR1 LNHDA and CDR2 SQIVND (reference sequence). The DNA of the CDR3 is TGTGCCAGTAGCCTAAAGCGGGAGAGCTCCTACGAGCAGTACTTC. This translates into CASSLKRESSYEQYF.